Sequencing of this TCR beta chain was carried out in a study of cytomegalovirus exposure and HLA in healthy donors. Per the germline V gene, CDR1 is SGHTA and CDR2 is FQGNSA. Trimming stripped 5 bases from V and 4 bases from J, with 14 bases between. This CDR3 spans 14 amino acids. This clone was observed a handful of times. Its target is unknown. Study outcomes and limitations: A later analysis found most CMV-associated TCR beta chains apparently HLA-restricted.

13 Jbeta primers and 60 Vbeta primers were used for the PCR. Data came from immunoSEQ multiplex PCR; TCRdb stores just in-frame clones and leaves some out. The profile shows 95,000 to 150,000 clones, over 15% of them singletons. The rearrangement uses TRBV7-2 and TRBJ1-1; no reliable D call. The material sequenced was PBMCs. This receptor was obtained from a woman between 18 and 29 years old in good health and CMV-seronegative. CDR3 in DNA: TGTGCCAGCAGCCCCGGGAAAGGGAGCACTGAAGCTTTCTTT. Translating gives CASSPGKGSTEAFF.